These 30 T cell receptor beta chains originate from one sample sequenced in a study of human T cells and chemical hapten exposure. Time point specified: patch test 1, 2 weeks after DPC sensitization. The treatment was: therapeutic diphenylcyclopropenone sensitization with weekly scalp DPC. TCRdb reprocessed the RACE reads via MiXCR and lists one record per CDR3 protein. The sample has over 14,000 distinct CDR3 sequences, approximately 16% seen once; the top ten hold 7.2%. The source was whole blood, collected in connection with sensitization to the hapten diphenylcyclopropenone (DPC). These receptors came from a woman in her 30s with alopecia areata. Some clones in this sample may be carry-over from other donors' samples.

This clonotype is labeled medium-sized. The V gene is TRBV29-1, the J gene TRBJ1-1; D is unclear. CDR1 and CDR2 from the germline V gene are SQVTM and ANQGSEA. The CDR3 extends over 12 amino acids. V lost 5 bases, J lost 5 bases, and 12 bases lay in between. CDR3 DNA: TGCAGCGTTCATACTTGGAGGACTGAAGCTTTCTTT. It codes for CSVHTWRTEAFF.

This clonotype was counted at least ten times. This chain connects TRBV6-4 to TRBJ1-2; 7 bases align to TRBD1. Unmatched junction bases numbered 0, after V lost 3 bases and J lost 2 bases. The CDR3 has 13 residues. Germline-derived CDR1 and CDR2 are MRHNA and SNTAGT. The DNA of the CDR3 is TGTGCCAGCAGTGAACAGGGGAACTATGGCTACACCTTC. As protein: CASSEQGNYGYTF.

This clonotype showed up just a few times. In DNA, the CDR3 is TGTGCCAGCAGTCCCGGGACAGGCGCAGAAAAACTGTTTTTT. This codes for CASSPGTGAEKLFF. The rearrangement joins TRBV12-3 or TRBV12-4 to TRBJ1-4; the match to TRBD1 covers 8 bases. The V segment lost 5 bases and the J segment 8 bases; nucleotides outside the gene matches: 7. There are 14 residues in the CDR3.

This clonotype occurred a few times. The chain joins TRBV20-1 to TRBJ2-5; TRBD2 aligns across 14 bases. Germline CDR1 is DFQATT and CDR2 is SNEGSKA (reference sequence). The CDR3 sequence is 16 residues long. The ends lost 5 bases at V and 5 bases at J; junction bases unmatched: 10. The CDR3 sequence is CSADPGTSGGWETQYF. CDR3 nucleotides: TGCAGTGCTGATCCCGGGACTAGCGGGGGTTGGGAGACCCAGTACTTC.

This clonotype has just a few counts. The V gene is TRBV7-2, the J gene TRBJ2-3; 13 bases are shared with TRBD2. Germline lookup yields CDR1 SGHTA and CDR2 FQGNSA. V gave up 4 bases and J gave up 6 bases; unmatched junction bases: 7. The CDR3 sequence is 16 residues long. CDR3 in DNA: TGTGCCAGCAGCTCCAGGACTAGCGGGAGTAGGGATACGCAGTATTTT. Protein sequence: CASSSRTSGSRDTQYF.

The J gene is TRBJ1-2, the V gene TRBV6-1; D call uncertain. Trimming took 8 bases from V and 3 from J, leaving 13 bases between them. Germline V CDR1 and CDR2: MNHNS, SASEGT. The CDR3 contains 13 residues. For the CDR3, the DNA is TGTGCCAGCGCTCAGGTCGCGGACTATGGCTACACCTTC. Its translation is CASAQVADYGYTF.

The genes are TRBV6-2 or TRBV6-3 and TRBJ2-5; D uncertain. CDR3 length: 13 residues. Trimming took 2 bases from V and 1 from J, leaving 5 bases between them. The germline V gene encodes CDR1 MNHEY and CDR2 SVGEGT. This chain's CDR3 is CASSYEIQETQYF. The CDR3 DNA is TGTGCCAGCAGTTACGAGATCCAAGAGACCCAGTACTTC.

This clonotype was seen at least ten times. This chain joins TRBV27 and TRBJ1-3, with TRBD1 matching 8 bases. This CDR3 has 14 residues. Germline CDR1 and CDR2: MNHEY and SMNVEV (reference sequence). Trimming cost V 6 bases and J 2 bases; bases outside gene matches: 3. The CDR3 DNA sequence: TGTGCCAGCAGACCAGGGGGCACTGGAAACACCATATATTTT. This gives the protein CASRPGGTGNTIYF.

In its sample, this clonotype ranks as medium-sized. This chain links TRBV12-3 or TRBV12-4 with TRBJ1-2, with D unresolved. CDR3 length: 12 amino acids. Trimming removed 8 bases at V and 4 bases at J, with 11 bases between. DNA of the CDR3: TGTGCCAGCGGGGAGGGTGGCTATGGCTACACCTTC. It translates to CASGEGGYGYTF.

There are a few counts of this clonotype. This chain uses TRBV29-1 with TRBJ2-3; possibly TRBD2 for D (6 bases). The CDR3 contains 14 residues. The germline gives CDR1 SQVTM, CDR2 ANQGSEA. Trimming shortened V by 6 bases and J by 6 bases, and 19 bases separated the two germline ends. The CDR3, as DNA: TGCAGCGTCGCAGGAGGGCCTCCAGGGGATACGCAGTATTTT. Its protein is CSVAGGPPGDTQYF.

V gene TRBV7-3 combines with J gene TRBJ1-2; 10 bases are a match to TRBD1. The CDR3 covers 14 residues. Trimming at V came to 5 bases and at J to 6 bases, leaving 6 bases not matched to a gene. Germline V gives CDR1 SGHTA, CDR2 FQGTGA. The CDR3 protein is CASSRGQGRDGYTF. DNA for the CDR3: TGTGCCAGCAGCCGGGGACAGGGGCGGGATGGCTACACCTTC.

There are many counts of this clonotype. V is TRBV6-6 and J is TRBJ1-1; D is unresolved. V lost 4 bases and J lost 1, with 7 bases in between. Germline CDR1 and CDR2: MNHNY and SVGAGI (reference sequence). The CDR3 has 13 residues. For the CDR3, the DNA is TGTGCCAGCAGTTTTAACGCGAACACTGAAGCTTTCTTT. Translated: CASSFNANTEAFF.

This clonotype has ten or more counts. J is TRBJ1-1 and V is TRBV28, with D perhaps TRBD1 (6 bases). The CDR3 length is 16 residues. V lost 7 bases and J lost 1, with 19 bases in between. Germline CDR1 MDHEN, CDR2 SYDVKM. This CDR3 reads CASTPGGQRGNTEAFF. DNA of the CDR3: TGTGCCAGCACCCCCGGGGGGCAGCGGGGGAACACTGAAGCTTTCTTT.

The V gene is TRBV6-5, the J gene TRBJ2-2; TRBD1 matches at 10 bases. With 1 base clipped from V and 3 bases from J, the junction kept 8 bases outside the gene matches. Looked up from germline, CDR1 is MNHEY and CDR2 is SVGAGI. The CDR3 is 18 residues long. In nucleotides, the CDR3 is TGTGCCAGCAGTTACTACGCCGGGACAGGGGTCGACACCGGGGAGCTGTTTTTT. Its translation is CASSYYAGTGVDTGELFF.

This clonotype is medium-sized in the sample. The chain has TRBV2 and TRBJ2-2; tentatively, D is TRBD1 or TRBD2 (5 bases each). Germline CDR1 is SNHLY and CDR2 is FYNNEI. Between the trimmed V and J ends, which lost 6 bases and 4 bases, there was a span of 15 bases. The CDR3 runs 15 residues. CDR3 sequence: CASREKTGTTGELFF. In DNA, the CDR3 is TGTGCCAGCAGGGAGAAGACCGGGACCACCGGGGAGCTGTTTTTT.

The chain combines TRBV11-2 with TRBJ2-1; 10 bases fit TRBD2. Germline assignment: CDR1 SGHAT and CDR2 FQNNGV. Unmatched junction bases numbered 4, after V lost 5 bases and J lost 0 bases. This CDR3 has 16 residues. In DNA, the CDR3 is TGTGCCAGCAGCCAGGTAGCGGGGGGCTCCTACAATGAGCAGTTCTTC. Translating it yields CASSQVAGGSYNEQFF.

In its sample, this clonotype ranks as medium-sized. The chain recombines TRBV12-5 with TRBJ1-1, with D tentatively TRBD1 (5 bases). This CDR3 contains 15 residues. The ends were cut back, 5 bases at V and 2 bases at J, with 15 bases in the middle. Germline lookup yields CDR1 LGHNT and CDR2 FRNRAP. CDR3 nucleotide sequence: TGTGCTAGTGGTGCCTGGGGGGGAGACAACACTGAAGCTTTCTTT. Amino acids: CASGAWGGDNTEAFF. Full variable domain (missing parts from reference TRBV12-5 and TRBJ1-1): DARVTQTPRHKVTEMGQEVTMRCQPILGHNTVFWYRQTMMQGLELLAYFRNRAPLDDSGMPKDRFSAEMPDATLATLKIQPSEPRDSAVYFCASGAWGGDNTEAFFGQGTRLTVV.

This clonotype was recorded a few times. The chain is built from TRBV10-2 and TRBJ1-4; 9 bases are shared with TRBD1. V gave up 10 bases and J gave up 5 bases; unmatched junction bases: 5. The CDR3 runs to 13 residues. Germline V gene sequence: CDR1 WSHSY, CDR2 SAAADI. The DNA of the CDR3 is TGCGCCACCAGAGACAGGGGGAATGAAAAACTGTTTTTT. Amino acids: CATRDRGNEKLFF.

This clonotype is judged medium-sized. This rearrangement joins TRBV2 to TRBJ1-5; no reliable D call. The CDR3 sequence is 15 residues long. Looked up from germline, CDR1 is SNHLY and CDR2 is FYNNEI. Trimming shortened V by 2 bases and J by 2 bases, and 10 bases separated the two germline ends. In DNA form, the CDR3 reads TGTGCCAGCAGTGAATGGACGGAACGCAATCAGCCCCAGCATTTT. Its protein is CASSEWTERNQPQHF.

In this sample, this clonotype turned up many times. The genes are TRBV2 and TRBJ2-5, with TRBD1 as a possible D gene (6 bases). The germline CDR1 and CDR2 sequences are SNHLY and FYNNEI. The CDR3 has 14 residues. V was shortened by 2 bases and J by 2 bases, with 9 bases between the two germline ends. CDR3 coding DNA: TGTGCCAGCAGTGAATTCGGACAGCAAGAGACCCAGTACTTC. This encodes CASSEFGQQETQYF.

This clonotype was detected ten times or more. The chain is built from TRBV7-7 and TRBJ2-2; no clear D. Germline V lookup: CDR1 SSHAT, CDR2 FNYEAQ (reference sequence). The CDR3 spans 14 residues. Deletions cut 1 base from V and 8 bases from J, with 11 bases between. The CDR3 DNA is TGTGCCAGCAGCTTAGGCCCTGTAGTTGGGGAGCTGTTTTTT. It is translated as CASSLGPVVGELFF.

This clonotype showed up many times. CDR3 residues: CASSLVFGTGVAGNTIYF. The CDR3 nucleotides read TGTGCCAGCAGCTTAGTTTTTGGGACAGGGGTCGCTGGAAACACCATATATTTT. The rearrangement joins TRBV11-3 to TRBJ1-3, with 10 bases lining up with TRBD1. The junction had 8 bases not matched to a gene; V was cut back by 1 base and J by 2 bases. This CDR3 spans 18 amino acids. CDR1 SGHNT and CDR2 YENEEA come from the germline V gene.

At least ten counts were recorded for this clonotype. The chain is built from TRBV12-3 or TRBV12-4 and TRBJ2-2, with TRBD1 matching over 7 bases. J lost 3 bases, V lost 6 bases, and 13 bases had no gene match. CDR3 length: 17 residues. The CDR3 DNA is TGTGCCAGCAGCCCCGACAGGGTTCCTATCGACACCGGGGAGCTGTTTTTT. It codes for CASSPDRVPIDTGELFF.

This clonotype appeared many times. The chain recombines TRBV6-1 with TRBJ1-1; TRBD1 is a possible D gene (5 bases). This CDR3 spans 13 amino acids. Germline CDR1 and CDR2: MNHNS and SASEGT. V was pared by 8 bases and J by 1 base, with 11 bases between. DNA for the CDR3: TGTGCCAGCGAGGGGAGGGGGAACACTGAAGCTTTCTTT. This translates into CASEGRGNTEAFF.

In this sample, this clonotype is medium-sized. This chain links TRBV14 with TRBJ1-2, with D possibly TRBD1 on 6 matching bases. Germline V gene sequence: CDR1 SGHDN, CDR2 FVKESK. There are 13 residues in the CDR3. V lost 4 bases and J lost 1, with 7 bases in between. CDR3 sequence (DNA): TGTGCCAGCAGCCGACAGGTTAACTATGGCTACACCTTC. Its translation is CASSRQVNYGYTF.

This clonotype came up many times. This chain joins TRBV20-1 and TRBJ2-5; TRBD2 aligns across 13 bases. CDR1 DFQATT and CDR2 SNEGSKA come from the germline V gene (reference sequence). The CDR3 covers 17 residues. V shed 6 bases, J shed 2 bases, and the junction held 12 bases outside the gene matches. The CDR3 coding sequence is TGCAGTGCAACCGGGACTAGCGGGGACACTTTACAAGAGACCCAGTACTTC. It codes for CSATGTSGDTLQETQYF.

This clonotype was counted between two and nine times. The gene calls are TRBV29-1 and TRBJ1-5; 9 bases line up with TRBD1. The CDR3 contains 17 residues. With V trimmed by 6 bases and J by 1 base, 13 bases remained unmatched. Per the germline V gene, CDR1 is SQVTM and CDR2 is ANQGSEA. The CDR3 loop reads CSVSLSGQGWSNQPQHF. Written as DNA, the CDR3 is TGCAGCGTGAGCCTGTCGGGACAGGGTTGGAGCAATCAGCCCCAGCATTTT.

This clonotype was counted at least ten times. The chain recombines TRBV12-3 or TRBV12-4 with TRBJ2-3; the D is unclear. V lost 3 bases, J lost 4 bases, and 5 bases lay in between. This CDR3 is 12 amino acids long. The CDR3 region is CASSFWSDTQYF. The DNA of the CDR3 is TGTGCCAGCAGTTTCTGGTCAGATACGCAGTATTTT.

This clonotype showed up many times. This chain uses TRBV6-6 with TRBJ2-1; the D call may be TRBD1 or TRBD2 (5 bases each). The ends were cut back, 6 bases at V and 0 bases at J, with 12 bases in the middle. The length of the CDR3 is 15 residues. The V gene's germline CDR1 is MNHNY and CDR2 SVGAGI (reference sequence). The CDR3 bases are TGTGCCAGCAGCATGCCAGGGAGCTCCTACAATGAGCAGTTCTTC. Translated, it gives CASSMPGSSYNEQFF.

The V and J genes are TRBV6-5 and TRBJ1-1; unclear D gene. CDR3 size: 13 residues. The V gene lost 6 bases and the J gene lost 4 bases, with 12 bases spanning the gap. Germline CDR1 reads MNHEY; CDR2 reads SVGAGI. The CDR3 sequence is CASRRASGTEAFF. The CDR3 nucleotides are TGTGCCAGCAGGAGGGCTTCAGGCACTGAAGCTTTCTTT.